This T cell receptor beta chain appears in the sequencing data of a study of T cell responses to AZD1222 COVID-19 vaccine. Overall study context: Second-dose intervals near 4 or 12 weeks were combined.

CDR1 and CDR2 from the germline V gene are SQVTM and ANQGSEA. The CDR3 is 15 amino acids. With V trimmed by 0 bases and J by 8 bases, 8 bases remained unmatched. Study results and caveats: Nearly half of the spike-specific TCRs reportedly recognize variant regions that carry no mutations. Sampled repertoires all dated from after the peak T cell response.

This clone was picked up one time. Its antigen is undetermined. This table comes from immunoSEQ multiplex PCR, and its TCRdb copy is limited to in-frame clones, with some not included. Of 100,000 or so clones in the sample, roughly 86% were seen once. Sequenced material: peripheral blood, taken on day 0 of AZD1222 vaccination. The chain carries TRBV29-1 and TRBJ2-1, with TRBD1 identical over 9 bases. This TCR came from an adult in good health. This chain's CDR3 is CSVEDLQGAIYEQFF. CDR3 coding DNA: TGCAGCGTTGAAGACCTACAGGGGGCCATCTATGAGCAGTTCTTC.